The clone carrying this T cell receptor beta chain appeared a single time. This entry comes from a study of T cell changes during pregnancy in multiple sclerosis. The data were produced by immunoSEQ multiplex PCR, yet TCRdb's version contains in-frame clones alone and is incomplete. The sample lists roughly 49,000 clones, around 90% occurring once. The material sequenced was CD4+ T cells from peripheral blood mononuclear cells, taken in the second trimester of pregnancy. This TCR was sampled from a female donor with multiple sclerosis, enrolled in a pregnancy study.

The CDR3 coding sequence is TGTGCCAGCAGCGCCGGGACAGGGGGTTACAATGAGCAGTTCTTC. As protein: CASSAGTGGYNEQFF. The rearrangement uses TRBV9 and TRBJ2-1; 11 positions agree with TRBD1. The germline V gene encodes CDR1 SGDLS and CDR2 YYNGEE. The length of the CDR3 is 15 residues. V was clipped by 3 bases and J by 4 bases; unmatched bases: 3.